The clone carrying this TCR beta chain was counted between two and nine times. The target antigen is unknown. These data belong to a study of T-cell memory formation after mild COVID-19. Across the whole study: TCR clusters were largely donor specific.

Study results and limitations: Mainly CM and EM harbored the contracting CD4+ clones; mainly EMRA harbored the CD8+ ones. Day 15 to 85 contracting clones showed balanced CD4/CD8; later expanders leaned CD4+.

TCRdb recomputed calls from the 5' RACE reads with MiXCR, one row per CDR3 protein. The sample has 150,000 to 200,000 distinct CDR3 sequences, roughly 30% seen once; the top ten hold around 12%. V shed 7 bases, J shed 3 bases, and the junction held 9 bases outside the gene matches. The CDR3 sequence is 15 residues long. Germline V gene lookup returns CDR1 SGHRS and CDR2 YFSETQ. The sequenced material came from PBMCs or a T cell subset sorted from them (not recorded which). This clonotype was sampled from an adult woman who had mild COVID-19 (a few samples of this study predate the infection). Cell type and time point are not known. J is TRBJ2-3 and V is TRBV5-1; TRBD2 matches at 9 bases. DNA for the CDR3: TGCGCCAGCGTGGCTAGCGGGAAGGTGACAGATACGCAGTATTTT. This codes for CASVASGKVTDTQYF.